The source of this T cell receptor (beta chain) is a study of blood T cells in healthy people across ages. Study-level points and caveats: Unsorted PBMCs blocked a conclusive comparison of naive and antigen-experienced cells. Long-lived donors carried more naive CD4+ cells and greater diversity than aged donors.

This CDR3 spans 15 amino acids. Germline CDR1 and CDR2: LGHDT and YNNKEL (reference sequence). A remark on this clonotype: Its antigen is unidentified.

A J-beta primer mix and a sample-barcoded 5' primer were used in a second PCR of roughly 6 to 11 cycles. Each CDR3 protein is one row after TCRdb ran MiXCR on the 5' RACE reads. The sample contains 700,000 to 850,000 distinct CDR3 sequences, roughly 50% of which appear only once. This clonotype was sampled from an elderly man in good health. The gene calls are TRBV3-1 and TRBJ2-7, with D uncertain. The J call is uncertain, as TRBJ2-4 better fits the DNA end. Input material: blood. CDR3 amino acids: CASSQEISSKNIQYF. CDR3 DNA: TGTGCCAGCAGCCAAGAAATTAGCTCCAAAAACATTCAGTACTTC.